Given below is one T cell receptor (beta chain) in context. Its antigen specificity is not known. Per-base qualities were not stored, and no clone one base away is much larger. The data are from a study of T-cell memory formation after mild COVID-19 (dated by TCRdb to about 2021). About the investigation overall: Most TCR sequence clusters were specific to one of the two donors. T-cell clones expanding and contracting after mild COVID-19 in two donors were tracked by longitudinal TCRalpha and TCRbeta repertoire sequencing. The cohort comprised two young, previously healthy adult volunteers, one female and one male.

The sequencer listed for this sample is Illumina NovaSeq 6000. TCRalpha and TCRbeta cDNA libraries were built by 5'RACE with constant-segment primers, adding sample barcodes and unique molecular identifiers. RNA was extracted from every sample with Trizol reagent. The libraries were amplified in two PCR steps, and the second step added a second sample barcode and Illumina TruSeq adapters. Sequencing of the libraries was done on an Illumina NovaSeq, producing 2 x 150 bp paired-end reads. The authors processed their data as follows. Reads were demultiplexed and collapsed into UMI-guided consensus sequences with migec v1.2.7. Using mixcr v2.1.11, the UMI consensuses were aligned to TRA and TRB V and J templates and assembled into clonotypes. Clonotypes were classified as expanded or contracted when called significant by both edgeR and NoisET, with noise models trained on biological replicates. For edgeR calls, a false discovery rate-adjusted p below 0.01 and a log2 fold-change threshold of 1 were applied. PCA with hierarchical clustering of max-normalized trajectories of the 1000 most abundant clonotypes was used as exploratory dynamics analysis. Each responding clone was given a CD4 or CD8 phenotype based on the CD4+ and CD8+ repertoires, which had been sequenced separately. TCRdb handled the public reads itself, with Q25 trimming in fastp and clone calling in MiXCR, and kept productive beta chains. Rows are combined by CDR3 protein, so each entry shows the most common genes and DNA. The V and J calls come from TCRdb's annotation, not from the publication. This sample is represented by approximately 500,000 distinct CDR3 sequences; nearly 25% of them were singletons. About an eighth of the sample comes from the top ten.

Results and caveats for the whole study, not just this receptor: The study included only a couple of mild cases, and larger cohorts that include severe cases with pre-infection samples were judged to be necessary. SARS-CoV-2 specificity of the second-wave clones peaking on day 37 was not confirmed. Contracting CD4+ clones were found mainly in CM and EM memory subsets, while CD8+ clones were enriched in EMRA. Balanced CD4/CD8 phenotypes were observed for clones contracting from day 15 to 85, whereas a bias towards CD4+ was observed for a second wave of clones expanding from day 15 to 37. Some responding clones were detected in pre-infection memory, suggesting pre-existing cross-reactive memory T cells joined the SARS-CoV-2 response.

Ficoll-Paque density gradient centrifugation was the method used to isolate PBMCs. Input material: PBMCs or a T cell subset sorted from them (not recorded which). The TCR comes from an adult woman who had mild COVID-19 (a few samples of this study predate the infection). The sample titles of this study are shuffled in the database, so cell type and time point are left out; the donor was told from shared clones.

The nucleotide sequence reads as follows: TGCGCCAGCAGCCAACCTAGACAGGGAAGGAACTATGGCTACACCTTC. This gives the protein CASSQPRQGRNYGYTF. Rearrangement joined TRBV4-1 to TRBJ1-2, with 7 bases matching TRBD1. For this chain, trimming is 2 bases at the V end and 2 bases at the J end, and the number of junction bases without a gene match is 8. CDR3 length: 16 amino acids, cysteine to phenylalanine. The only DNA kept is the CDR3, 48 bases in frame from the first base. From a lookup of the germline V gene, CDR1 and CDR2 are MGHRA and YSYEKL.